A selection of T cell receptor beta chains follows, all from one sample in a study of blood T cell repertoires in COVID-19. Repertoires were generated with immunoSEQ multiplex PCR, while TCRdb's copy carries only in-frame clones and drops some. The sample carries tens of thousands of clones, 82% recorded once. Sequenced input: peripheral blood. The receptors were sampled from a man older than 75 with COVID-19, enrolled during active disease. The conserved cysteine and the conserved F or W are not part of the CDR3 here.

CDR3 | J | V
ASVGEGGGYEQY | TRBJ2-7 | TRBV28
ASSLGVGEGPTGELF | TRBJ2-2 | TRBV7-2
ASSVLNRGAGELF | TRBJ2-2 | TRBV9
ASSDSYQPQH | TRBJ1-5 | TRBV6-5
ASNLGGLYNEQF | TRBJ2-1 | TRBV5-6
ASSRTGARDTEAF | TRBJ1-1 | TRBV3-1/TRBV3-2
ASSLGPNQPQH | TRBJ1-5 | TRBV5-1
ASRLAGGYGDTQY | TRBJ2-3 | TRBV28
ATSRDLRDTIYPNYGYT | TRBJ1-2 | TRBV15
ASSKVISRTTQETQY | TRBJ2-5 | TRBV21-1
ASSVKSGGANTGELF | TRBJ2-2 | TRBV9
ASSTGAGVGDTQY | TRBJ2-3 | TRBV7-7
ASTSFSGGFQETQY | TRBJ2-5 | TRBV28
AISEGTGLYHTGELF | TRBJ2-2 | TRBV10-3
ASSIPRGDTGELF | TRBJ2-2 | TRBV19
ASSDRDRPYGYT | TRBJ1-2 | TRBV6-1
ASRGAGGSTEAF | TRBJ1-1 | TRBV6-5
ASSLQDYEQY | TRBJ2-7 | TRBV6-6
ASSDPGQNYGYT | TRBJ1-2 | TRBV6-1
ASSPTSGGFGELF | TRBJ2-2 | TRBV5-1